The present entry profiles one T cell receptor (beta chain) with its context. Its specificity is not known. The V gene's germline CDR1 is WNHNN and CDR2 SYGVQD (reference sequence). The CDR3 length is 19 residues. J lost 1 base, V lost 10 bases, and 17 bases had no gene match. This sample is drawn from a study of OX40 agonist ivuxolimab in advanced cancers. On the study more broadly: Ivuxolimab was delivered to patients intravenously every 2 weeks at doses spanning 0.01 to 10 mg/kg. Allowance was made for prior anti-PD-1, anti-PD-L1 or anti-CTLA-4 therapy, and about 40% had some. Study findings and constraints: Patients who responded partially at 0.1-3.0 mg/kg showed clonal expansion ranking among the lowest.

Repertoires were generated with immunoSEQ multiplex PCR, while TCRdb's copy carries only in-frame clones and drops some. This table holds 96,000 or so clones, about 90% found once. Sequenced material: CD4+ or CD8+ T cells sorted from blood, taken in a trial of the OX40 agonist ivuxolimab. The sequence came from an adult with an advanced solid tumor such as melanoma, head and neck, liver or kidney cancer. The chain joins TRBV10-1 to TRBJ2-6; 9 bases map to TRBD1. CDR3 bases: TGCGCCACCCGACAGGGGGAAGGAGCGGGATCGTCTGGGGCCAACGTCCTGACTTTC. Its translation is CATRQGEGAGSSGANVLTF.